This T cell receptor (beta chain) was retrieved from a study of cytomegalovirus exposure and HLA in healthy donors. PCR involved 60 Vbeta and 13 Jbeta primers. Some clones are missing from TCRdb's copy, which holds only in-frame ones; the method was immunoSEQ multiplex PCR. The table lists some 190,000 clones, about four fifths of them singletons. This clone turned up a few times. Trimming removed 0 bases at V and 8 bases at J, with 13 bases between. Per the germline V gene, CDR1 is LGHNA and CDR2 is YSLEER. The CDR3 runs 14 residues. The sample taken for sequencing was PBMCs. This receptor was taken from a female donor in good health and CMV-seronegative. V is TRBV4-3 and J is TRBJ1-2; possibly TRBD1 for D (5 bases). The CDR3 region has the DNA TGCGCCAGCAGCCAAGATAGCCAGGGAATGGGCTACACCTTC. It yields the protein CASSQDSQGMGYTF.